The clone carrying this T cell receptor beta chain was counted many times. The sample belongs to a study of T cells in Graves' hyperthyroidism and ophthalmopathy. Amplification yielded TCR beta CDR3 regions, with RNA transcripts as the source. First-round RT-PCR with HTBI primers amplified the TCR CDR3 region. MiXCR, applied by TCRdb to the multiplex PCR reads, yields one record per CDR3 protein. The sample lists around 190,000 distinct CDR3 sequences; roughly a sixth were seen once. Calling Graves' hyperthyroidism stable meant ophthalmopathy did not progress within 18 months. The hyperthyroidism was newly diagnosed and had lasted under 2 months; the patients were aged 18 to 65. Germline lookup yields CDR1 MGHRA and CDR2 YSYEKL. Trimming left V 3 bases short and J 4 bases short, with 16 bases between. The CDR3 sequence is 15 residues long.

The specimen was blood. The gene calls are TRBV4-1 and TRBJ2-7, with D perhaps matching TRBD2 (6 bases). This TCR came from a woman in her forties or fifties with Graves' hyperthyroidism. CDR3 protein: CASSQVSGSTYEQYF. The DNA for the CDR3 is TGCGCCAGCAGCCAGGTGAGCGGGTCGACGTACGAGCAGTACTTC.